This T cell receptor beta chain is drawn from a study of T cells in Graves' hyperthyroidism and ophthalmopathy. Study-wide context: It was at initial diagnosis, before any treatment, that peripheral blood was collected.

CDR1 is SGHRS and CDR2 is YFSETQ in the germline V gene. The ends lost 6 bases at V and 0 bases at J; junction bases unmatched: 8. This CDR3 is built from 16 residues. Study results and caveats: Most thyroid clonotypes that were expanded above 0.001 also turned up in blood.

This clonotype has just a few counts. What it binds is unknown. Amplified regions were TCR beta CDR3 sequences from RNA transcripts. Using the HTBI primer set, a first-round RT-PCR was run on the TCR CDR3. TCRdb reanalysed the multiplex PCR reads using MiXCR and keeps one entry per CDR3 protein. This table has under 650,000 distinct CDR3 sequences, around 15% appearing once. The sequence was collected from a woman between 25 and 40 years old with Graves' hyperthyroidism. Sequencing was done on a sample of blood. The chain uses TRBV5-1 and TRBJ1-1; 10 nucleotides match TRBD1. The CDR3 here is CASNPGTGVMNTEAFF. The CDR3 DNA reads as TGCGCCAGCAACCCCGGGACAGGGGTTATGAACACTGAAGCTTTCTTT.